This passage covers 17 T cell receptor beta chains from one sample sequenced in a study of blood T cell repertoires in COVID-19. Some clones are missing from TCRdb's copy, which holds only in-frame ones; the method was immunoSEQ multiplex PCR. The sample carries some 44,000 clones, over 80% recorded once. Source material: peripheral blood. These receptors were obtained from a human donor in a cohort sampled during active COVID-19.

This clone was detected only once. The CDR3 sequence: CASSGGGLGSGNIQYF. CDR3 DNA sequence: TGTGCCAGCAGTGGGGGAGGACTGGGGAGCGGAAACATTCAGTACTTC. The rearrangement joins TRBV2 to TRBJ2-4, with TRBD2 as a possible D gene (6 bases). V lost 4 bases and J lost 6, with 19 bases in between. The V gene's germline CDR1 is SNHLY and CDR2 FYNNEI. This CDR3 has 16 amino acids.

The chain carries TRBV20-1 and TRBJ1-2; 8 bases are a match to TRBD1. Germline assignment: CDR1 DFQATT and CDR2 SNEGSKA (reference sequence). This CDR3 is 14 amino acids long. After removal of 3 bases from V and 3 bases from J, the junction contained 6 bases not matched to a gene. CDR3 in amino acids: CSASLDREDYGYTF. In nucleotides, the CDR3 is TGCAGTGCTAGTCTGGACAGGGAGGACTATGGCTACACCTTC.

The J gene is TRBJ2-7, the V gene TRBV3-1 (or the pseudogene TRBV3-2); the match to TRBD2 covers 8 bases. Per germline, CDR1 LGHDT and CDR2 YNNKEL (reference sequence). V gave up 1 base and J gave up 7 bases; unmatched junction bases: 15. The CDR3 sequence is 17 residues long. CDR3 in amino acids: CASSQGVRAGGGSEQYF. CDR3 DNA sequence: TGTGCCAGCAGCCAAGGGGTGAGGGCGGGAGGAGGTAGTGAGCAGTACTTC.

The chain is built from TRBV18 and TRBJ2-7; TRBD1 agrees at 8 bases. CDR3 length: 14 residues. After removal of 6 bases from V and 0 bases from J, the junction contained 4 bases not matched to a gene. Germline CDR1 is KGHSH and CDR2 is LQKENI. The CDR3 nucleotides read TGTGCCAGCTCGGCACAGGGGGACTCCTACGAGCAGTACTTC. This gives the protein CASSAQGDSYEQYF.

CDR3 amino acids: CASRTGQGTNEQYF. CDR3 nucleotide sequence: TGTGCCAGCAGGACAGGACAGGGAACAAACGAGCAGTACTTC. The chain uses TRBV28 and TRBJ2-7; 8 bases agree with TRBD1. Germline loops: CDR1 MDHEN, CDR2 SYDVKM. V dropped 6 bases and J dropped 5; count of bases not matched to a gene: 9. CDR3 length: 14 residues.

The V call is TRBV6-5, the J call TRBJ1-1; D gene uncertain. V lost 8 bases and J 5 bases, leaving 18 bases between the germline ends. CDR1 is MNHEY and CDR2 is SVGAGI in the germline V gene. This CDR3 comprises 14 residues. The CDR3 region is CASSSSGGRTEAFF. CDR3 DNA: TGTGCCAGCTCCTCCTCGGGCGGGCGTACTGAAGCTTTCTTT.

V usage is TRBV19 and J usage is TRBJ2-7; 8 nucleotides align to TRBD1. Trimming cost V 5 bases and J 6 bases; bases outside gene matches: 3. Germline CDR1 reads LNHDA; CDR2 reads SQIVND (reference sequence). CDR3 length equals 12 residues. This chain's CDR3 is CASSGTGPEQYF. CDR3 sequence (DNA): TGTGCCAGTAGTGGGACAGGCCCCGAGCAGTACTTC.

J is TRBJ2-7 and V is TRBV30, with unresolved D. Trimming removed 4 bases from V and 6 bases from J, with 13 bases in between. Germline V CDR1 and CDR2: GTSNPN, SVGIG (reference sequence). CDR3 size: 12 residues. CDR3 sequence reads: CAWTPSLLEQYF. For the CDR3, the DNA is TGTGCCTGGACTCCTAGTCTTCTCGAGCAGTACTTC.

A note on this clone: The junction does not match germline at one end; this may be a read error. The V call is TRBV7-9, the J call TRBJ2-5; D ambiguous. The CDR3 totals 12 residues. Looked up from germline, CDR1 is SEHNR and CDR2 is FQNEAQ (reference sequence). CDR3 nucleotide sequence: TGTGCCAGCAGCTTATCTCAAGAGAACCAGTACTTC. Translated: CASSLSQENQYF.

The CDR3 nucleotides are TGTGCCAGCAGCCAGGGTGGGTTGAACTATGGCTACACCTTC. Amino acids: CASSQGGLNYGYTF. The V gene is TRBV7-2, the J gene TRBJ1-2; D possibly corresponds to TRBD1 (5 bases). The CDR3 extends over 14 amino acids. V was cut by 5 bases and J by 2 bases, with 12 bases left in between. CDR1 SGHTA and CDR2 FQGNSA come from the germline V gene. The full variable domain, completed using reference TRBV7-2 and TRBJ1-2, is GAGVSQSPSNKVTEKGKDVELRCDPISGHTALYWYRQSLGQGLEFLIYFQGNSAPDKSGLPSDRFSAERTGGSVSTLTIQRTQQEDSAVYLCASSQGGLNYGYTFGSGTRLTVV.

CDR3 DNA sequence: TGTGCCAGCAGTTACCCGACGGGGACTGGAAACACCATATATTTT. Translating gives CASSYPTGTGNTIYF. This chain connects TRBV6-2 or TRBV6-3 to TRBJ1-3; D gene uncertain. Trimming removed 2 bases from V and 2 bases from J, with 10 bases in between. CDR3 size: 15 residues. Germline V lookup: CDR1 MNHEY, CDR2 SVGEGT.

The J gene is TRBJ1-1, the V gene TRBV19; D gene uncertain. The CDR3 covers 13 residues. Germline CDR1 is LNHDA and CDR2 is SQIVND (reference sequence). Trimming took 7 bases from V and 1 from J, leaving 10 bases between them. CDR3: CASTRQKNTEAFF. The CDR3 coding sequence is TGTGCCAGTACGCGGCAGAAGAACACTGAAGCTTTCTTT. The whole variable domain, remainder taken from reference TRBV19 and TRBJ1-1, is DGGITQSPKYLFRKEGQNVTLSCEQNLNHDAMYWYRQDPGQGLRLIYYSQIVNDFQKGDIAEGYSVSREKKESFPLTVTSAQKNPTAFYLCASTRQKNTEAFFGQGTRLTVV.

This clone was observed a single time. The CDR3 reads CASSQRAGPQPQHF. The CDR3 nucleotides read TGCGCCAGCAGCCAACGAGCAGGTCCTCAGCCCCAGCATTTT. The chain joins TRBV4-3 to TRBJ1-5; D is unresolved. Germline CDR1 reads LGHNA; CDR2 reads YSLEER. Trimming removed 2 bases from V and 6 bases from J, with 11 bases in between. The CDR3 loop spans 14 amino acids.

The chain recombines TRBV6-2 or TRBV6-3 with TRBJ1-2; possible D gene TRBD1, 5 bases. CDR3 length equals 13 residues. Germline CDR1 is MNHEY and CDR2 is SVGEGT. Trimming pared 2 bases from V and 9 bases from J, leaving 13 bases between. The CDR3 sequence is CASSYEGRMRYTF. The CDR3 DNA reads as TGTGCCAGCAGTTACGAGGGGAGGATGCGCTACACCTTC.

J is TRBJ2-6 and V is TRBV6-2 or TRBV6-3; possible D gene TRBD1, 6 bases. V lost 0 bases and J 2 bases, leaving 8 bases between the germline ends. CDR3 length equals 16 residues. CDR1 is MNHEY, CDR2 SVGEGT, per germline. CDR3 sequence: CASSYSGGTGANVLTF. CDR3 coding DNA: TGTGCCAGCAGTTACTCTGGGGGCACTGGGGCCAACGTCCTGACTTTC.

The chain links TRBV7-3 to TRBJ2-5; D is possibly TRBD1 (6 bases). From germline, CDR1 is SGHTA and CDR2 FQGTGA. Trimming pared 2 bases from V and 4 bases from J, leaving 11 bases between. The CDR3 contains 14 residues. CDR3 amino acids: CASSLGGSGETQYF. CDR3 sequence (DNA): TGTGCCAGCAGCTTAGGGGGCAGTGGAGAGACCCAGTACTTC.

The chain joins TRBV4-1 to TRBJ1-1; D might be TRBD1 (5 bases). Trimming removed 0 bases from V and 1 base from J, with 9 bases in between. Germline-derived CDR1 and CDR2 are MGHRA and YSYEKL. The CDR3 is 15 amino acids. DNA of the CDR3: TGCGCCAGCAGCCAAGATCGTACAGGGAACACTGAAGCTTTCTTT. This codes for CASSQDRTGNTEAFF.